Sequencing of this T cell receptor (beta chain) was carried out in a study of CD8+ T cells in alopecia areata. As the sequencing template, cDNA was produced by extracting RNA and reverse transcribing it. Only in-frame clones appear in the TCRdb table, and some are missing; sequencing was by immunoSEQ multiplex PCR. The table lists some 120,000 clones, around 48% of them singletons. Individuals with alopecia areata gave both lesional scalp punch biopsies and peripheral blood for collection. V was clipped by 5 bases and J by 9 bases, with 13 bases between them. Germline V CDR1 and CDR2: SQVTM, ANQGSEA. The CDR3 extends over 11 amino acids.

The TCR was taken from a human donor with alopecia areata. Sequences were obtained from NKG2D-low CD8+ T cells sorted from blood. V is TRBV29-1 and J is TRBJ1-1; unclear D gene. For the CDR3, the DNA is TGCAGCGTTCGAAGGGAGACCCAAGCTTTCTTT. Its translation is CSVRRETQAFF.